This TCR delta chain was observed in a study of γδ T cells in repeated Plasmodium falciparum infection. Study results and caveats: Compared with Australian children, Malian Vdelta2-negative repertoires seemed more clonal, less diverse, less shared.

TCRdb fed the multiplex PCR reads into CATT to redo clone calling. The table shows some 100,000 delta-chain clones, with 1.4% occurring only once. About this clone: What it binds is unknown. A far larger clone is just one base off, so this is likely a read error. This sample includes further DNA sequences coding for the same CDR3.

Per germline, CDR1 TSWWSYY and CDR2 QGS. The CDR3 has 20 residues. Vgamma9/Vdelta2+ and Vdelta2-negative gammadelta T cells were flow-sorted from PBMC for bulk sequencing. The specimen was gamma-delta T cells from blood. The source is a pool of human donors (malaria-infected and uninfected, not separated). V usage is TRDV1 and J usage is TRDJ1, with 11 bases that match TRDD3. CDR3 region: CALGEPRGILGDNRTDKLIF. DNA of the CDR3: TGCGCTCTTGGGGAACCTCGTGGAATACTGGGGGATAATAGGACCGATAAACTCATCTTT.